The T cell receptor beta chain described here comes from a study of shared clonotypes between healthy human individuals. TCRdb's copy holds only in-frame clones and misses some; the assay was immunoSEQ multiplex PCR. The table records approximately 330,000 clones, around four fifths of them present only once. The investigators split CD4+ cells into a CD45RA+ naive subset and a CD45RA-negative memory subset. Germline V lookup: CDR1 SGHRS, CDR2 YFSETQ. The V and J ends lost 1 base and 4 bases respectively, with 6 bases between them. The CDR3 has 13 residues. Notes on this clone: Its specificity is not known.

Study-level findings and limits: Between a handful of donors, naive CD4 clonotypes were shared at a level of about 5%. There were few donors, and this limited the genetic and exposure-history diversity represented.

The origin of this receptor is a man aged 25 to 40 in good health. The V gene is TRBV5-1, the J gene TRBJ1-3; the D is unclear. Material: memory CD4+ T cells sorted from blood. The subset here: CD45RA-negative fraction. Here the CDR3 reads CASSLNQGNTIYF. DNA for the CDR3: TGCGCCAGCAGCTTGAATCAAGGAAACACCATATATTTT.